This TCR beta chain was observed in a study of molecular identifiers for immune sequencing clone quantification (dated by TCRdb to the late 2010s). As for the study more broadly: For a replicate experiment, RNA from approximately 20,000 or 100,000 naive CD8 T cells was divided into five aliquots, of which four were sequenced. The study was a methods study using CD8 T cells to benchmark molecular-identifier clustering-based TCR repertoire sequencing (MIDCIRS) and TCR RNA copy counting.

Naive CD8 T cell libraries were made from about 20,000 to 1,000,000 sorted cells using 10%, 30% or 50% of purified RNA. Naive CD8 T cells were FACS-sorted as CD8+CD4-CCR7+CD45RA+ on a BD FACSAria II into RLT Plus buffer. To test detection sensitivity, Jurkat RNA equivalent to roughly nine TCR copies was spiked into samples of roughly 20,000-1,000,000 naive CD8 T cells. CD8 T cells were enriched with RosetteSep CD8+ T Cell Enrichment Cocktail and Ficoll-Paque, followed by ACK red cell lysis. This clonotype was seen more than once but under ten times. No cognate antigen has been identified for it. One base away there is no much larger clone; base qualities are not given. At the junction V is shortened by 1 base and J by 1 base, with 11 bases in between. From the cysteine up to the phenylalanine, the CDR3 has a length of 17 residues. CDR3 DNA only is kept here, 51 bases in frame from base 1. For CDR1 and CDR2, the germline V gene lists MGHRA and YSYEKL.

Preparation of the library involved PCR. Sequencing instrument: Illumina HiSeq 4000. Preparation of bulk TCR libraries followed a previously described approach, with the TCR primers listed in Table S5. The Qiagen AllPrep DNA/RNA kit was used to purify total RNA. Before analysis, reads from multiple sequencing runs of the same library were pooled. In the original analysis: Reads were retained only if their TCR constant sequence matched exactly, and those retained reads were trimmed to 150 nt and grouped according to their 12-nt molecular barcodes. Reads inside each barcode group were sub-clustered using a 15% Levenshtein threshold, and a quality-weighted consensus sequence was constructed for each RNA molecule. Non-functional sequences were filtered out, along with any lower-count sequence sitting one edit away from another sequence. On the basis of fitting two negative binomial distributions, barcode sub-clusters with fewer than 20% of the maximum read count were discarded. TCRdb itself trimmed the public reads at Q25 with fastp, ran MiXCR and retained productive beta chains. One record per CDR3 amino acid sequence lists the most common genes and DNA. TCRdb, not the original authors, processed these V and J calls. The sample table contains some 320,000 distinct CDR3 sequences; only one count was recorded for about 22% of them. The top ten clones comprise under 0.95% of the sample.

The full study reports these points: The naive libraries included spiked-in Jurkat TCR RNA (fewer than 11 copies' worth), and this Jurkat TCR RNA is not part of the donor repertoire. The sizes of highly expanded clones could end up underestimated when identical TCR molecules share a barcode. Modeling indicated around 3.2 TCR RNA copies recovered per cell, compared with approximately 10 by digital PCR, which implies a capture efficiency of 25% to 35%. Without barcode sub-clustering, chimeric consensus sequences inflated TCR diversity; chimeras reached as high as 47%. Even against a background of about 960,000 naive CD8 T cells, spiked-in Jurkat TCR RNA amounting to a single cell's worth was reported to be detectable. Clones above 20 RNA copies held over 98% of molecules in CMV-specific effector cells but under 1% in naive cells.

The sequenced sample consisted of naive CD8+ T cells from blood, with Jurkat cell RNA spiked in. This specimen's cell subset or site label, per the study, means: FACS-sorted CD8+CD4-CCR7+CD45RA+ naive T cells. The chain couples TRBV4-1 to TRBJ2-6; tentative D gene TRBD1, with 5 bases matching. The source is a human donor in good health. Some libraries in this study had Jurkat cell RNA spiked in. CDR3 reads: CASSQVATGSGANVLTF. The DNA is as follows: TGCGCCAGCAGCCAAGTAGCAACAGGTTCTGGGGCCAACGTCCTGACTTTC.